A single T cell receptor (beta chain) is shown here with its context. Antigen unknown. This sample stems from a study of T cells in localized non-small cell lung cancer. Findings of the study overall: Among blood samples, higher T cell density accompanied longer overall survival. It was uninvolved adjacent lung that showed the highest T cell clonality, exceeding tumor.

V lost 3 bases, J lost 5 bases, and 4 bases stayed unmatched. The CDR3 runs 15 residues. The germline V gene has CDR1 KGHSH and CDR2 LQKENI. Clones were read by immunoSEQ multiplex PCR, and TCRdb kept only the in-frame ones, dropping some. The sample yields 75,000 to 90,000 clones, about four fifths seen once. This material consisted of peripheral blood, taken before any cancer treatment. This chain links TRBV18 with TRBJ2-3; 11 bases line up with TRBD1. The source is a man between 40 and 70 years old with stage I lung adenocarcinoma. CDR3 in amino acids: CASSPRTGGEDTQYF. In DNA, the CDR3 is TGTGCCAGCTCACCGAGGACAGGGGGCGAAGATACGCAGTATTTT.